This T cell receptor beta chain originates from a study of PD-1 blockade in classical Hodgkin lymphoma. Germline trimming cut 3 bases from V and 2 bases from J; bases unmatched to any gene: 12. The CDR3 has 17 residues. Germline V CDR1 and CDR2: SGHRS, YFSETQ. TCRdb's table, derived via immunoSEQ multiplex PCR, lists solely in-frame clones and lacks some. The data show more than 7,500 clones, 80% to 95% seen once. Time point noted: newly diagnosed, previously untreated cHL patient sample. CD8+ T cell isolation from thawed PBMCs was performed by magnetic negative selection. This receptor was identified in a human donor with classical Hodgkin lymphoma. The source material was CD8+ T cells from blood. The rearrangement uses TRBV5-1 and TRBJ2-7, with 9 positions matching TRBD2. This CDR3 reads CASSSRGSGRGAYEQYF. The CDR3 DNA reads TGCGCCAGCAGCTCCCGGGGTAGCGGGAGAGGGGCCTACGAGCAGTACTTC.